This TCR beta chain appears in the sequencing data of a study of PD-1 blockade in classical Hodgkin lymphoma (dated by TCRdb to about 2020). Broadly, across the study: Nivolumab dosing was 3 mg/kg intravenously every 2 weeks, continuing until either disease progression or unacceptable toxicity. A peripheral blood immune signature of response to PD-1 blockade in classical Hodgkin lymphoma was defined using TCR beta sequencing and CyTOF. The paper as a whole reports these results and caveats: Baseline TCR diversity was reported to be lower in newly diagnosed patients than in healthy donors, and even lower in relapsed/refractory patients. The study was limited to a single clinical trial cohort, and causes of repertoire differences, possibly disease activity or prior therapy, remained undefined. Lower diversity was observed in patients in whom nivolumab was started less than 1 year after ASCT, and these patients were excluded from later analyses so that confounding by immune reconstitution would be avoided. Trial patients with a complete response had baseline diversity similar to that of newly diagnosed patients, while partial responders and progressors had significantly lower diversity. By C4D1, a significant rise was seen in CD4+ TCR diversity but not in CD8+ TCR diversity (p=0.0027 vs p=0.16), and the rise was most apparent among complete responders (p=0.02).

According to the study, the label for this sample's time point signals: cycle 2 day 1 (C2D1) of nivolumab. Relapse after autologous stem cell transplantation had occurred in all trial patients, and cohorts A, B and C were distinguished by prior brentuximab vedotin exposure. The trial cohort included more than 55 patients with relapsed/refractory classical Hodgkin lymphoma, and each patient had a best overall response of complete response, partial response or progressive disease. Single-agent nivolumab was administered to trial patients in the multi-cohort phase II CheckMate 205 trial. An independent review committee assessed best overall response by applying the 2007 International Working Group response criteria. Trial PBMCs were collected immediately before nivolumab initiation (C1D1) and during therapy at cycle 2 day 1 and cycle 4 day 1. Peripheral blood was collected in 8 mL Vacutainer Cell Preparation Tubes, from which PBMCs were isolated by centrifugation and then cryopreserved.

In regard to this clone: Its antigen is currently not known. Per-base quality was not reported, and no clone a single base away is much larger than it.

Per the germline V gene (reference sequence), SGHNT is the CDR1 and YYREEE is the CDR2. From cysteine to phenylalanine, the CDR3 is 13 amino acids long. The CDR3 DNA has 39 bases and is translated from base 1. V drops 0 bases and J drops 7 bases, leaving 5 bases in between. Genomic DNA was extracted with the Qiagen DNeasy kit from unsorted PBMCs and from negatively selected CD4+ and CD8+ fractions. Amplification of TCR beta CDR3 regions was done by immunoSEQ multiplex PCR with primers that anneal to V and J segments. A synthetic immune receptor repertoire was used to minimize amplification bias, and remaining bias was computationally removed after sequencing. On the authors' methods: Custom Python scripts were used to quantify repertoire diversity as the Shannon entropy index. Unsorted, CD4+ and CD8+ repertoires were examined separately, except in combined analyses, for which CD4+ and CD8+ sequences were merged in silico. Clonal expansion was defined as at least a 2-fold frequency increase after treatment relative to C1D1, with a pseudocount of 0.5 for undetected baseline clones. Clones with 0 or 1 copy at C1D1 were classified as singleton clones, and clones with 2 or more copies were classified as non-singleton clones. By matching protein sequences in sorted samples from the same patient, clones expanded in unsorted samples were annotated as CD4+, CD8+ or unknown. Wilcoxon tests on paired samples were used to test changes in diversity from C1D1 to C4D1. TCRdb's version of the immuneACCESS table is confined to in-frame rearrangements and falls short of the full clone set. An unresolved V gene accounts for under half of the shortfall where checked; the remainder is of unknown origin. That table furnishes V, J and clone size, whereas the DNA furnished D and trimming. A total of roughly 150,000 clones appear in this sample, around four fifths of them only once. 9.2% of the sample lies in the top ten.

The V and J segments used are TRBV5-4 and TRBJ1-6, with the D gene too uncertain to name. The source material was peripheral blood mononuclear cells (PBMCs), sampled before the second cycle of nivolumab. This TCR came from a human donor with classical Hodgkin lymphoma. The DNA sequence is as follows: TGTGCCAGCAGCTTGGTAGTCAATTCACCCCTCCACTTT. It specifies CASSLVVNSPLHF.